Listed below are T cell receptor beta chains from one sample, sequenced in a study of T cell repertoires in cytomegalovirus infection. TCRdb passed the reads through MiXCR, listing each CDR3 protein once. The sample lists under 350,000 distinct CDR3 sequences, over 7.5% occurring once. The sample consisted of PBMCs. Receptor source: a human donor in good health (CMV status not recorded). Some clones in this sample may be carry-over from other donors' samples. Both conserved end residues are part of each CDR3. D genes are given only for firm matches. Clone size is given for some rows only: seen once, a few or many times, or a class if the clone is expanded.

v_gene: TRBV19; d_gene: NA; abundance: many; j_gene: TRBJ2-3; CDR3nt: TGTGCAGGGAGGGACACAAGCACAGATACGCAGTATTTT; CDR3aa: CAGRDTSTDTQYF
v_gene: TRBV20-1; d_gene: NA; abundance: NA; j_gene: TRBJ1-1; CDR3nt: TGCAGTGCTAGAGATTTGGGACGGGTGAACACTGAAGCTTTCTTT; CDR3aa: CSARDLGRVNTEAFF
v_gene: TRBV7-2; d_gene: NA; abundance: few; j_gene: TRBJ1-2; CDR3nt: TGTGCCAGCAGCTCGCACCCTCAGGGAAACTATGGCTACACCTTC; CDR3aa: CASSSHPQGNYGYTF
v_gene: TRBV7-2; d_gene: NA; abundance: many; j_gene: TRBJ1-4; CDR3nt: TGTGCCAGCAGCTTAGCGCTCGGGACGCTTAATGAAAAACTGTTTTTT; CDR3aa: CASSLALGTLNEKLFF
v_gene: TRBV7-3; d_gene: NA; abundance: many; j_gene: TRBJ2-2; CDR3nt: TGTGCCAGCAGCTTAATGAGCGTTCGAGGCACCGGGGAGCTGTTTTTT; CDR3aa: CASSLMSVRGTGELFF
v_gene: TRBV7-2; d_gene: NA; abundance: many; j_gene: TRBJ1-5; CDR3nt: TGTGCCAGCAGCTTAGCGACAGGAGGGGTAGGGCAGCCCCAGCATTTT; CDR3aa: CASSLATGGVGQPQHF
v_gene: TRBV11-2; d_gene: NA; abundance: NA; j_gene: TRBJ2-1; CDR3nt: TGTGCCAGCAGCTTAGGGATAGCGGAACAGTTCTTC; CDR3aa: CASSLGIAEQFF
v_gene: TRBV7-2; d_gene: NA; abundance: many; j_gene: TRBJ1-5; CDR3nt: TGTGCCAGCAGCTTAACCGGCCGCGGTAATCAGCCCCAGCATTTT; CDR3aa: CASSLTGRGNQPQHF
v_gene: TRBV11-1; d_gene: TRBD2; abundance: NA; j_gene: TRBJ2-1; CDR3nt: TGTGCCAGCAGCTTACCCAGCGGGGGGCTCCCCGGGAACAATGAGCAGTTCTTC; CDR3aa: CASSLPSGGLPGNNEQFF
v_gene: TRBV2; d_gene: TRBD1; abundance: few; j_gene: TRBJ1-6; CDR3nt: TGTGCCAGCGCAAAGGACAGGGGTGGTTCACCCCTCCACTTT; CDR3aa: CASAKDRGGSPLHF
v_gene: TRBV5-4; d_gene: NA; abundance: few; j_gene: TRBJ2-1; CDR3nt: TGTGCCAGCAGGCCGACCTTCGGGCAGGATGAGCAGTTCTTC; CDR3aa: CASRPTFGQDEQFF
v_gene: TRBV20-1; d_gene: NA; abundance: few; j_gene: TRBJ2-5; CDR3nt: TGCAGTGCTAGTGATCAGGGGCCAAACCAAGAGACCCAGTACTTC; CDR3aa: CSASDQGPNQETQYF
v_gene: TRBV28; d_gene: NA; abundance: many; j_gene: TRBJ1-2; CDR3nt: TGTGCCAGCAGGCTAACCGGGACCTCGGGAGGCTATGGCTACACCTTC; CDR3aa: CASRLTGTSGGYGYTF
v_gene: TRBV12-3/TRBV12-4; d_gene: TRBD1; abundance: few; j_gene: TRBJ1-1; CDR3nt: TGTGCCAGCAGGGAACCGATACAGGGGGGAACTGAAGCTTTCTTT; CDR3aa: CASREPIQGGTEAFF
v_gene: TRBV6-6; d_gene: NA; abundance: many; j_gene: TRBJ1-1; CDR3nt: TGTGCCAGCAGTTCCATGGGGGGAGCTTTCTTT; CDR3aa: CASSSMGGAFF
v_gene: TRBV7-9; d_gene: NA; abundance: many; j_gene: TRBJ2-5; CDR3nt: TGTGCCAGCAGCTTAACCGTCGGATTGTACCAAGAGACCCAGTACTTC; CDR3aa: CASSLTVGLYQETQYF
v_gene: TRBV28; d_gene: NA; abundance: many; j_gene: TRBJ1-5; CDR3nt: TGTGCCAGCAGCAGCTTAGGGGCGAGCAATCAGCCCCAGCATTTT; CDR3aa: CASSSLGASNQPQHF
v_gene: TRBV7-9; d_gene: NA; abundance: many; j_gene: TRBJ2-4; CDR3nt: TGTGCCAGCAGCTTTGAGGGGGAAGTCAAAAACATTCAGTACTTC; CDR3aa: CASSFEGEVKNIQYF
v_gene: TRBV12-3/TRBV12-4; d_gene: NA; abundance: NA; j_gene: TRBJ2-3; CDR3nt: TGTGCCACCGCTAGGGGCACCACAGATACGCAGTATTTT; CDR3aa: CATARGTTDTQYF
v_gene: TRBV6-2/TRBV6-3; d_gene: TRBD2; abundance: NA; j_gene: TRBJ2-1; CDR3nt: TGTGCCAGCAGTGGGGGAGTACTAGCGGGAGGTAATGAGCAGTTCTTC; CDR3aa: CASSGGVLAGGNEQFF
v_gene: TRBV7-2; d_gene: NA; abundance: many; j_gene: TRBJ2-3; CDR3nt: TGTGCCAGCAGCTTAACCACGACGGGGGATACGCAGTATTTT; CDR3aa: CASSLTTTGDTQYF
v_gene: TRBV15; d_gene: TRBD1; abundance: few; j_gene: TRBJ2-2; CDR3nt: TGTGCCACCAGCAGATGGGACAGGGACACCGGGGAGCTGTTTTTT; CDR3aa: CATSRWDRDTGELFF
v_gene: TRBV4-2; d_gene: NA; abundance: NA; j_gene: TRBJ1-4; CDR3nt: TGTGCCAGCAGGCTAACGGGGTCGGCGACTAATGAAAAACTGTTTTTT; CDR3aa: CASRLTGSATNEKLFF
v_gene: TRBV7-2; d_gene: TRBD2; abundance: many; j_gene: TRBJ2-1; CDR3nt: TGTGCCAGCACCTTTAGCGGGTCCTCCTACAATGAGCAGTTCTTC; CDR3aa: CASTFSGSSYNEQFF
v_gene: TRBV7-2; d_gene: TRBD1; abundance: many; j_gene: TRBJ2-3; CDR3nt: TGTGCCAGCAGTGAGGGACAGTACACAGATACGCAGTATTTT; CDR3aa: CASSEGQYTDTQYF
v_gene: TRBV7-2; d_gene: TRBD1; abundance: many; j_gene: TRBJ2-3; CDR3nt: TGTGCCAGCAGCTGGGACGGGACAGGGTCGTCAGATACGCAGTATTTT; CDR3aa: CASSWDGTGSSDTQYF
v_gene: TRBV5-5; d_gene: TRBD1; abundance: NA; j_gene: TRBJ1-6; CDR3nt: TGTGCCAGCAGCGTTACCGGGACAGCGACTTATTCACCCCTCCACTTT; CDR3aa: CASSVTGTATYSPLHF
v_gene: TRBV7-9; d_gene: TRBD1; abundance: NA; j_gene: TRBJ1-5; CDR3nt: TGTGCCAGCAGCTTATGGGGACAGGGTAATCAGCCCCAGCATTTT; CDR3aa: CASSLWGQGNQPQHF
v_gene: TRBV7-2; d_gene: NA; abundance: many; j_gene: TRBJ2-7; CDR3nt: TGTGCCAGCAGCCCCATTGGGGGACAACTCTACGAGCAGTACTTC; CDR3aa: CASSPIGGQLYEQYF
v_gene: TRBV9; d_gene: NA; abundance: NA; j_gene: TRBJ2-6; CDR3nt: TGTGCCAGTAGCGTAGAGTCGGTTATTTCTGGGGCCAACGTCCTGACTTTC; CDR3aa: CASSVESVISGANVLTF
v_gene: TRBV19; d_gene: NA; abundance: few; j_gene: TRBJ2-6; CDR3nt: TGTGCCAGTATTGACGGGGCAGCATTCTCTGGGGCCAACGTCCTGACTTTC; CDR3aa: CASIDGAAFSGANVLTF
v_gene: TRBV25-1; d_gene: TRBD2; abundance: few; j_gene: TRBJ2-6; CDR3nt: TGTGCCAGCAGTGCCGGACTAGCGGGAAGCTCTGGGGCCAACGTCCTGACTTTC; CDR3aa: CASSAGLAGSSGANVLTF
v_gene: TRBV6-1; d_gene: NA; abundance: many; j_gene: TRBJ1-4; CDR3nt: TGTGCCAGCTACGGGGGGTTACCTGGTGAAAAACTGTTTTTT; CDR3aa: CASYGGLPGEKLFF
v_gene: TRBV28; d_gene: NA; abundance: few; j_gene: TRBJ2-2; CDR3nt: TGTGCCAGCAGTTCCCGGGGGGAGCTGTTTTTT; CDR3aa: CASSSRGELFF
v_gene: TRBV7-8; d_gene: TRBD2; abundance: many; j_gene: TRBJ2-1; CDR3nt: TGTGCCAGCAGCTGGACTAGCGGGAGGAACAATGAGCAGTTCTTC; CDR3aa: CASSWTSGRNNEQFF
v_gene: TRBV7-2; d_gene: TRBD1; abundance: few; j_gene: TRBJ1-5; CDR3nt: TGTGCCAGCAGCTTAGTCCCAGGGGGCGAACAGCCCCAGCATTTT; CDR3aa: CASSLVPGGEQPQHF
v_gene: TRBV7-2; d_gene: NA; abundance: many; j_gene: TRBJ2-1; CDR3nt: TGTGCCAGCAGCCCCCGAGGACTGTACAATGAGCAGTTCTTC; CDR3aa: CASSPRGLYNEQFF
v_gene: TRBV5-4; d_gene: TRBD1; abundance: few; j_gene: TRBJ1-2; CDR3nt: TGTGCCAGCAGCTGGGGACAGGGAACCTCTCTCTATGGCTACACCTTC; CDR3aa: CASSWGQGTSLYGYTF
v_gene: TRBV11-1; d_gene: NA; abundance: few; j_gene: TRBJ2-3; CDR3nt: TGTGCCAGCAGAGGCACCCCCTACACCTTCACAGATACGCAGTATTTT; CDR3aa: CASRGTPYTFTDTQYF
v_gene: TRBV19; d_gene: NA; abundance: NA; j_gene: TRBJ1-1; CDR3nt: TGTGCCAGTAGTATTAAAAACACTGAAGCTTTCTTT; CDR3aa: CASSIKNTEAFF
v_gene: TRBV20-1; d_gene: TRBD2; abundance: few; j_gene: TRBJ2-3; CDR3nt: TGCAGTGCTCTAAGCGGGGGGGCTAGCACAGATACGCAGTATTTT; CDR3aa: CSALSGGASTDTQYF
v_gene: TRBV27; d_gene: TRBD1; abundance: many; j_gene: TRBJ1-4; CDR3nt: TGTGCCAGCAGTTCCCCGGGACAGATTAATGAAAAACTGTTTTTT; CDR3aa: CASSSPGQINEKLFF
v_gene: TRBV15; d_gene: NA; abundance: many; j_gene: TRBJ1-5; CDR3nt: TGTGCCACCAGCAGAGGCCCCGCGGGGTGGGATCAGCCCCAGCATTTT; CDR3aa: CATSRGPAGWDQPQHF
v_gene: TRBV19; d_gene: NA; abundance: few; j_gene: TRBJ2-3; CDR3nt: TGTGCCATCTCGACGGGGCTTAGCACAGATACGCAGTATTTT; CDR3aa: CAISTGLSTDTQYF
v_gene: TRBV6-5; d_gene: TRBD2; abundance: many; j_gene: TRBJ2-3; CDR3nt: TGTGCCAGCAGTCGCGGGACTAGCGGGGGGAGCGCGCAGTATTTT; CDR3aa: CASSRGTSGGSAQYF
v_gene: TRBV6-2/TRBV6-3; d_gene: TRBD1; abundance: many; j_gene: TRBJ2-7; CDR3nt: TGTGCCAGCAGTACCCTCGGACAGGTCTCCCAGGGGCGCGAGCAGTACTTC; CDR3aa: CASSTLGQVSQGREQYF
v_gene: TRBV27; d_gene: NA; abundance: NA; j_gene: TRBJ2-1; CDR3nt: TGTGCCAGCAGTCCCCGCGGGTCCCCTAGAGTCGGTGAGCAGTTCTTC; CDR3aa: CASSPRGSPRVGEQFF
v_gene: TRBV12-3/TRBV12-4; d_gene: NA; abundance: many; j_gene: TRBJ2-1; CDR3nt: TGTGCCAGCAGTCATGACCGGAGCTCCTACAATGAGCAGTTCTTC; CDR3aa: CASSHDRSSYNEQFF
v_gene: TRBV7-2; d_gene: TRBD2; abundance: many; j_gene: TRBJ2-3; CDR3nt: TGTGCCAGCAGCTCAATAGGTAGCGGGAGCACAGATACGCAGTATTTT; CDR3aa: CASSSIGSGSTDTQYF
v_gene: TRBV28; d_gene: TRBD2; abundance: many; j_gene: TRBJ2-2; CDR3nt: TGTGCCAGCTATGGACTAGCGGGATACACCGGGGAGCTGTTTTTT; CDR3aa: CASYGLAGYTGELFF
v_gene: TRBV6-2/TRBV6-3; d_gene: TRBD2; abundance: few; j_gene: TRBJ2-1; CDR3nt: TGTGCCAGCAGTAAACACGGACTAGCGGGGGGTCCCAGTAACAATGAGCAGTTCTTC; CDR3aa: CASSKHGLAGGPSNNEQFF
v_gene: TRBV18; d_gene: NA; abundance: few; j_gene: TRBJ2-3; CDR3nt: TGTGCCAGCTCACCACTCAGGGCAAACACAGATACGCAGTATTTT; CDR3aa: CASSPLRANTDTQYF
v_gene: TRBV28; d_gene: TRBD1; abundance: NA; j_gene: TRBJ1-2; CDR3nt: TGTGCCAGCAGTACCGGGACAGGACTCTATGGCTACACCTTC; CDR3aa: CASSTGTGLYGYTF
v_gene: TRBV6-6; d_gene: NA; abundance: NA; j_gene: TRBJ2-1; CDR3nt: TGTGCCAGCAGCCCTTCTGAGGGGTCCTACAATGAGCAGTTCTTC; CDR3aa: CASSPSEGSYNEQFF
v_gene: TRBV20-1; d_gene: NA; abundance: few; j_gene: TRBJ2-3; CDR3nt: TGCAGTGCTCAACCGCTCAGCGAACAGAGCACAGATACGCAGTATTTT; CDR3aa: CSAQPLSEQSTDTQYF